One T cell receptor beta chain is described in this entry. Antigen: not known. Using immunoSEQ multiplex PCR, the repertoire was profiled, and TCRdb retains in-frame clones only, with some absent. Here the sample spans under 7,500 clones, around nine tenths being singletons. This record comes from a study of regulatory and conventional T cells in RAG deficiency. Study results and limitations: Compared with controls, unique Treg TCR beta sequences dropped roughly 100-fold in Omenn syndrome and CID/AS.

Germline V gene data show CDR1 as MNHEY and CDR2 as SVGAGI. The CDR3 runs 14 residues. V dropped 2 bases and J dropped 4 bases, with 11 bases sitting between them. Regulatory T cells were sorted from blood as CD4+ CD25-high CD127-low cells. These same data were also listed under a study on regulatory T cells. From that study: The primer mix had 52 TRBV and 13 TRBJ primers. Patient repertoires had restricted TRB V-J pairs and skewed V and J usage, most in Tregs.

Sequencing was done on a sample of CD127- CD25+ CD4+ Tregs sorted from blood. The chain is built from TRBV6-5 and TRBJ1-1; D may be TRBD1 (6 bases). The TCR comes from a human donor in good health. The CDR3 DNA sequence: TGTGCCAGCAGTTACGGGGGGGCTGGCACTGAAGCTTTCTTT. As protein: CASSYGGAGTEAFF.